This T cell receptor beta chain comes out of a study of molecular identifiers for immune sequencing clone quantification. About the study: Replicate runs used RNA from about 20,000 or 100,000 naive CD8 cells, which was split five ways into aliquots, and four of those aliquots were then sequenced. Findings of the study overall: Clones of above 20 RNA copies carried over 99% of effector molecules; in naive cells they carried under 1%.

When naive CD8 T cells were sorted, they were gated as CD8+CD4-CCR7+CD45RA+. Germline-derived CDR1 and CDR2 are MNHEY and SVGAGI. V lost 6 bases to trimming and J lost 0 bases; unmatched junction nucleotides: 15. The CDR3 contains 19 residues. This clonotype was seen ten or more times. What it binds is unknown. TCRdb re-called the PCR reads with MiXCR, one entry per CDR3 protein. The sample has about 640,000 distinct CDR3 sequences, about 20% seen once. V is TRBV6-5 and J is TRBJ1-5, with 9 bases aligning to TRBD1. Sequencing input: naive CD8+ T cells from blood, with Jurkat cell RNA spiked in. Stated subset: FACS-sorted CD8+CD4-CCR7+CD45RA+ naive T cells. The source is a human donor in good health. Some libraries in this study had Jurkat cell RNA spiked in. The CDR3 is CASRRSGQGMAYSNQPQHF. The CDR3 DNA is TGTGCCAGCAGACGCAGCGGACAGGGGATGGCCTATAGCAATCAGCCCCAGCATTTT.